The text below deals with one T cell receptor (beta chain). A much larger clone differs by one base, so this may be a read error. Here immunoSEQ multiplex PCR was the method, and the copy in TCRdb shows in-frame clones only, minus some. The table lists some 530,000 clones, 70% to 80% of them singletons. The sample is drawn from a study of shared clonotypes between healthy human individuals. This CDR3 is built from 13 residues. The V end was cut by 0 bases, the J end by 5 bases, with 6 bases between. Per germline, CDR1 SGHTA and CDR2 FQGNSA. Sequencing input: PBMCs. This sequence originates from a woman in her thirties or forties in good health. Some clones in this sample may be carry-over from other donors' samples. V is TRBV7-2 and J is TRBJ2-3; D is uncertain. The CDR3 spells CASSLALRDTQYF. CDR3 bases: TGTGCCAGCAGCTTAGCGCTTAGAGATACGCAGTATTTT.